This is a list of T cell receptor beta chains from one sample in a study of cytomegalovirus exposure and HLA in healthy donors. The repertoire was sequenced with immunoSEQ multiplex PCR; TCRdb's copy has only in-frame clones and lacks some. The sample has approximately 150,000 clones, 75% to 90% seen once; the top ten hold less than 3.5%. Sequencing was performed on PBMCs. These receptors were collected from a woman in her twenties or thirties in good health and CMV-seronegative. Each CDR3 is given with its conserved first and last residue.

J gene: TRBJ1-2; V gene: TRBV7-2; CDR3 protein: CASSLPRVGGYTF
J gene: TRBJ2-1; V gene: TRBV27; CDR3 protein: CASSSYRDNEQFF
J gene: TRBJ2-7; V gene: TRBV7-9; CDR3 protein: CASSFRAGGYSYEQYF
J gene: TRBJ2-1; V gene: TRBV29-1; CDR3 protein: CSVLPPGGHSNEQFF
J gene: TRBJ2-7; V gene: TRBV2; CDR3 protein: CASRPGLAGYEQYF
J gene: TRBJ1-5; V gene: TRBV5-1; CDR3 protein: CASSLGGGLGNQPQHF
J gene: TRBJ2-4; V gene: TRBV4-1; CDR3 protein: CASSPKGRAGRNIQYF
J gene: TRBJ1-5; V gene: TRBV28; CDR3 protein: CASSLEHLNQPQHF
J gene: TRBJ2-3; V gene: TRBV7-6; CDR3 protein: CASSLNRVEDTQYF
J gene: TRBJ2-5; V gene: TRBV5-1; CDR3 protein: CASSEGTSGRGETQYF
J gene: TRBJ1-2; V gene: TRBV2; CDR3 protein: CASSEARGDGYTF
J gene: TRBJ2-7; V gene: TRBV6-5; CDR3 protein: CASSYSAGGSYEQYF
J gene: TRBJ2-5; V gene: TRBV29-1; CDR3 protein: CSVAGQGARETQYF
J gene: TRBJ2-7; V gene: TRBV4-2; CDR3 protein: CASSQETSGRCEQYF
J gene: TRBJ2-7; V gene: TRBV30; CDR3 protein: CAWSKWRTGLVEQYF
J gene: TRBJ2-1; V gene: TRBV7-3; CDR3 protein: CASSPTGTGHNEQFF
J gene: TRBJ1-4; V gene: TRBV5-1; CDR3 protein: CASSDGTGGGLNEKLFF
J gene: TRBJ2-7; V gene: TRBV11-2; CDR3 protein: CASSYQPGGYYEQYF
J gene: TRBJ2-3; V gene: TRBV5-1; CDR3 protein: CASSWDRDRGTDTQYF
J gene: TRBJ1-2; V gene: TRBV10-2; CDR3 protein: CASSPFNRDNGYTF
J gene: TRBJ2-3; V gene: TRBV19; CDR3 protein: CASSPGTGATDTQYF
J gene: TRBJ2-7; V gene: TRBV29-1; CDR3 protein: CSVTHRDSPYEQYF
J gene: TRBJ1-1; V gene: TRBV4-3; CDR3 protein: CASSRDRGSTEAFF
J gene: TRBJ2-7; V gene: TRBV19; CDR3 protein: CASVGASPPYEQYF
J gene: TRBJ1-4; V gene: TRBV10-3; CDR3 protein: CAISESGQGGEKLFF
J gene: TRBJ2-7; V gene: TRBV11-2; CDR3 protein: CASSLTGYEQYF
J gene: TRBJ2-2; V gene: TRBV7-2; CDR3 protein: CASSFRSNPGELFF
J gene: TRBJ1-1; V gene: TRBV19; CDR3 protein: CASSPYGTPNTEAFF
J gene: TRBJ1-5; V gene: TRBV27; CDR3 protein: CASSLRERQPQHF
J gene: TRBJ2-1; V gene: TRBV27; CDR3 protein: CASSQGWGEQFF
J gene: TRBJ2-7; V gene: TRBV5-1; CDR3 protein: CASSLTGYEQYF
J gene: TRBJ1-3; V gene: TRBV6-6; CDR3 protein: CASSYSRQGGNTIYF
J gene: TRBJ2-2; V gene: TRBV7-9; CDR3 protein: CSSSLSGLAGAGELFF
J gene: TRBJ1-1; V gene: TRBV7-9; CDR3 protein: CASTSPGGFAAF
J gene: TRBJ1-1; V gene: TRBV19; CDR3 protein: CASSPLGPGEAFF
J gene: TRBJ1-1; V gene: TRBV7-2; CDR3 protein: CASSLDGNRPLAFF
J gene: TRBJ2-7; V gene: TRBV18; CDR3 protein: CASSLETSGFSYEQYF
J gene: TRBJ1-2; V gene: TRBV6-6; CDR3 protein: CASSPRGGGIYGYTF
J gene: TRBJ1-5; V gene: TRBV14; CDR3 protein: CASSHYPWAEYSNQPQHF